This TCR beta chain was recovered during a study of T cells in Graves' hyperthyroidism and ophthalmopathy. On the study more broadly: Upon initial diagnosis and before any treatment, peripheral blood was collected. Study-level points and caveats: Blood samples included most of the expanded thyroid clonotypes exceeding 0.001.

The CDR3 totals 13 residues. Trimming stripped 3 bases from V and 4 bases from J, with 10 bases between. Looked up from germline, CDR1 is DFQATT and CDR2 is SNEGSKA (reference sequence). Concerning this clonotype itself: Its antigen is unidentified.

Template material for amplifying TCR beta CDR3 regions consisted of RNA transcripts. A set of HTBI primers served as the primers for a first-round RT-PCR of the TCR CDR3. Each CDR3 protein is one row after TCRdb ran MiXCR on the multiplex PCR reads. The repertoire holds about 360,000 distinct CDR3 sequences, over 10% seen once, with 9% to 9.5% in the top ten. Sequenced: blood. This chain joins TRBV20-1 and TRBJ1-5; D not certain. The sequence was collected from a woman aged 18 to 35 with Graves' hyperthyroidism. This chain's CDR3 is CSARIWENQPQHF. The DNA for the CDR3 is TGCAGTGCTAGGATTTGGGAAAATCAGCCCCAGCATTTT.